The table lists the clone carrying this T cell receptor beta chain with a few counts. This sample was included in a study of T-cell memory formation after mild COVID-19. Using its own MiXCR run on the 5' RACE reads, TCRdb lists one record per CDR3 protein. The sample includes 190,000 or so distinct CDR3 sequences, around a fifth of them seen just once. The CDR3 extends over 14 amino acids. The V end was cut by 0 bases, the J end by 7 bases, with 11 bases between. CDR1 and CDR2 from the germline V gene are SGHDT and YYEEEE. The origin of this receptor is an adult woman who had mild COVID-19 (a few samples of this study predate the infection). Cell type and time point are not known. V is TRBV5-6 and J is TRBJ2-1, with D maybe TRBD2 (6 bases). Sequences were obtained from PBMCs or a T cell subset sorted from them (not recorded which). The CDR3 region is CASSLEWGENEQFF. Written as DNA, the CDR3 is TGTGCCAGCAGCTTGGAATGGGGGGAGAATGAGCAGTTCTTC.